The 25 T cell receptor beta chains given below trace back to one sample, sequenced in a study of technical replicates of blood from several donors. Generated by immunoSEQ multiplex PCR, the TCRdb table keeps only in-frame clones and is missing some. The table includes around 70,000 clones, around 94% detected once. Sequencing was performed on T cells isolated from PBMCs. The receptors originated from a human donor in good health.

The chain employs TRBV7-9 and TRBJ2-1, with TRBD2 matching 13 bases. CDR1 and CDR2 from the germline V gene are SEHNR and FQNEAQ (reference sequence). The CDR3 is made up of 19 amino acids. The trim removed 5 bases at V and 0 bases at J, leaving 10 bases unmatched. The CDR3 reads CASSSVGLAGRLSYNEQFF. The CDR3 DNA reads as TGTGCCAGCAGCAGTGTGGGACTAGCGGGGCGACTCTCCTACAATGAGCAGTTCTTC.

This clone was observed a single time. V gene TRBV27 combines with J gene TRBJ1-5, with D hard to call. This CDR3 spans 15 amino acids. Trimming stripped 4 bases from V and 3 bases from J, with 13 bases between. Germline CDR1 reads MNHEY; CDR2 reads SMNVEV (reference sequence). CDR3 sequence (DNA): TGTGCCAGCAGTTCCGTCCCACCACACAATCAGCCCCAGCATTTT. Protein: CASSSVPPHNQPQHF.

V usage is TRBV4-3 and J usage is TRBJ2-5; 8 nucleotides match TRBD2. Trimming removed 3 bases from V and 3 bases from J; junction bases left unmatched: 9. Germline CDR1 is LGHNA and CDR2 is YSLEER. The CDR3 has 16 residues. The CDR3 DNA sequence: TGCGCCAGCAGCCAGAGGGGACTAGATTTAAAAGAGACCCAGTACTTC. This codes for CASSQRGLDLKETQYF.

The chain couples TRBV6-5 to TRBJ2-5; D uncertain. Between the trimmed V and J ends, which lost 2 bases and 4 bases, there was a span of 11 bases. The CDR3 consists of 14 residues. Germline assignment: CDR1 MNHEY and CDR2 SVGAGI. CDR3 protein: CASSYRLPGETQYF. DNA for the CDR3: TGTGCCAGCAGTTACCGTCTCCCAGGAGAGACCCAGTACTTC.

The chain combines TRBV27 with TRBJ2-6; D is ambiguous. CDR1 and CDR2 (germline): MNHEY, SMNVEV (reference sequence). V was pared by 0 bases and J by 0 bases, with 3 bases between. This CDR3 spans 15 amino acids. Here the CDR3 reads CASSLSYSGANVLTF. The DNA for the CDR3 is TGTGCCAGCAGTTTATCATACTCTGGGGCCAACGTCCTGACTTTC.

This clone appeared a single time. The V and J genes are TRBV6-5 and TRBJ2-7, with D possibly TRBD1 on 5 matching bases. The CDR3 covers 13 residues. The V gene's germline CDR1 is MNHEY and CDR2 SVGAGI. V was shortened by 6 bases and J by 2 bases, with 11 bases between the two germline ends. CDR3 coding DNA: TGTGCCAGCAGCCAAGGGGCCCCCTACGAGCAGTACTTC. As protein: CASSQGAPYEQYF.

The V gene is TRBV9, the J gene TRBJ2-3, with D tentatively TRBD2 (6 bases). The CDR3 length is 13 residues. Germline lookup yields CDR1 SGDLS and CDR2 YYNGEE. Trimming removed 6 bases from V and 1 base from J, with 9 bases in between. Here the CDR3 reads CASTQRGTDTQYF. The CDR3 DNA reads TGTGCCAGCACCCAGCGGGGCACAGATACGCAGTATTTT.

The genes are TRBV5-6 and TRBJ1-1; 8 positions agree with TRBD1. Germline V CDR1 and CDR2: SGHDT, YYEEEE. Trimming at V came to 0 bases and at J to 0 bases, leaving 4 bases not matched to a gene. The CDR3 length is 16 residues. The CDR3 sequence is CASSLGQGWLNTEAFF. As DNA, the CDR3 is TGTGCCAGCAGCTTGGGACAGGGGTGGTTGAACACTGAAGCTTTCTTT.

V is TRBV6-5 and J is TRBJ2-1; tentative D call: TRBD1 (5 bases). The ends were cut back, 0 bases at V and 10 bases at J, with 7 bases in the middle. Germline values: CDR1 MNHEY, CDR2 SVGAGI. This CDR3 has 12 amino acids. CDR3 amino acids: CASSYSKGEQFF. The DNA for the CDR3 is TGTGCCAGCAGTTACTCGAAGGGGGAGCAGTTCTTC.

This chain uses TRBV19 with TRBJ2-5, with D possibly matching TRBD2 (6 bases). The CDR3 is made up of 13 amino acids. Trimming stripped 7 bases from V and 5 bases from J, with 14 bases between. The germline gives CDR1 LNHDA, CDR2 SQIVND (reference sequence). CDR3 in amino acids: CASMAGLGETQYF. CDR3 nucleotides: TGTGCCAGTATGGCGGGATTGGGGGAGACCCAGTACTTC. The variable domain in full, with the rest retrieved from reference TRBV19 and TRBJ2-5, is DGGITQSPKYLFRKEGQNVTLSCEQNLNHDAMYWYRQDPGQGLRLIYYSQIVNDFQKGDIAEGYSVSREKKESFPLTVTSAQKNPTAFYLCASMAGLGETQYFGPGTRLLVL.

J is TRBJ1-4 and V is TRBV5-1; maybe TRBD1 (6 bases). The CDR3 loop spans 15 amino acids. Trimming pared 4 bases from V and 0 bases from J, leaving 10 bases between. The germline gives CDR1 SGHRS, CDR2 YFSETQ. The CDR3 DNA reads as TGCGCCAGCAGCGATAGACAGGCAACTAATGAAAAACTGTTTTTT. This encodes CASSDRQATNEKLFF.

For the CDR3, the DNA is TGCGCCAGCAGCGAAGACAGGATTACCTATGGCTACACCTTC. Encoded protein: CASSEDRITYGYTF. The V call is TRBV5-1, the J call TRBJ1-2, with D possibly TRBD1 on 6 matching bases. Trimming shortened V by 4 bases and J by 4 bases, and 14 bases separated the two germline ends. Germline values: CDR1 SGHRS, CDR2 YFSETQ. This CDR3 has 14 residues.

The CDR3 bases are TGTGCCACTGCGCAGGGGGTTTCACCCCTCCACTTT. It encodes CATAQGVSPLHF. V and J are TRBV6-5 and TRBJ1-6, with 7 bases identical to TRBD1. V shed 10 bases, J shed 9 bases, and the junction held 6 bases outside the gene matches. CDR1 is MNHEY, CDR2 SVGAGI, per germline. This CDR3 has 12 amino acids.

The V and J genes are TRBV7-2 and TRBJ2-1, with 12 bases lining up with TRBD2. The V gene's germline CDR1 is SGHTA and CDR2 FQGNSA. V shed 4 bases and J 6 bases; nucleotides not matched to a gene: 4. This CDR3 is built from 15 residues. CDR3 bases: TGTGCCAGCAGCTCTAGCGGGAGGGGTAGCAATGAGCAGTTCTTC. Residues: CASSSSGRGSNEQFF.

CDR3 residues: CASREGAGSNLRNEQFF. CDR3 nucleotide sequence: TGTGCCAGTAGGGAGGGGGCGGGTTCTAACCTTCGCAATGAGCAGTTCTTC. V and J are TRBV19 and TRBJ2-1, with a tentative D call TRBD1 (7 bases). CDR1 is LNHDA and CDR2 is SQIVND in the germline V gene (reference sequence). V was cut by 6 bases and J by 6 bases, with 24 bases left in between. The CDR3 runs 17 residues.

The CDR3: CASSFTSGTNTGELFF. The CDR3 nucleotides are TGTGCCAGCAGCTTCACTAGCGGAACGAACACCGGGGAGCTGTTTTTT. V is TRBV7-2 and J is TRBJ2-2; 8 bases map to TRBD2. This CDR3 comprises 16 residues. The ends lost 3 bases at V and 0 bases at J; junction bases unmatched: 3. Germline CDR1 SGHTA, CDR2 FQGNSA.

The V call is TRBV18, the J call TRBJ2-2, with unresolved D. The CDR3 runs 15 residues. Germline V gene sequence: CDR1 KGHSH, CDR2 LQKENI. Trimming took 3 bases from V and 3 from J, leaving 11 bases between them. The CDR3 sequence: CASSPGRLDTGELFF. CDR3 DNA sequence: TGTGCCAGCTCACCCGGCAGGCTGGACACCGGGGAGCTGTTTTTT.

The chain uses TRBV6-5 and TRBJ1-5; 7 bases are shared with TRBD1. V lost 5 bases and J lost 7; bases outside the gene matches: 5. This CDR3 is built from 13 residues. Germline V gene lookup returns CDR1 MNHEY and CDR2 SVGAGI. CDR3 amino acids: CASSRGGAQPQHF. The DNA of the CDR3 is TGTGCCAGCAGTCGAGGGGGCGCCCAGCCCCAGCATTTT.

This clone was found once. CDR3 sequence (DNA): TGTGCCAGCAGTTACGACAGGGGCACTGAAGCTTTCTTT. Amino acid sequence: CASSYDRGTEAFF. The rearrangement links TRBV5-4 to TRBJ1-1, with 8 bases identical to TRBD1. The J segment lost 4 bases and the V segment lost 5 bases, leaving 4 bases of the junction unmatched. CDR1 and CDR2 from the germline V gene are SGHNT and YYREEE (reference sequence). The CDR3 has 13 amino acids. Filled out from reference TRBV5-4 and TRBJ1-1, the complete variable domain reads ETGVTQSPTHLIKTRGQQVTLRCSSQSGHNTVSWYQQALGQGPQFIFQYYREEENGRGNFPPRFSGLQFPNYSSELNVNALELDDSALYLCASSYDRGTEAFFGQGTRLTVV.

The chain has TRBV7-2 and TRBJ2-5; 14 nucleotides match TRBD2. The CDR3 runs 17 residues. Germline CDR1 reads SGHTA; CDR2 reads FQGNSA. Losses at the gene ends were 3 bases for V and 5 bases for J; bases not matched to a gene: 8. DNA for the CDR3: TGTGCCAGCAGCTTTGGACTAGCGGGAGGTGTGGAGGAGACCCAGTACTTC. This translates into CASSFGLAGGVEETQYF.

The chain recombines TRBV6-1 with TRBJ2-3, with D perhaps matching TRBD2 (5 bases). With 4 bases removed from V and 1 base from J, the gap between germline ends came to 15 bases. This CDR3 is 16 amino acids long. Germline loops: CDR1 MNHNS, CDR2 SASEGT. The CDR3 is CASSGTRSLGTDTQYF. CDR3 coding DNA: TGTGCCAGCAGTGGGACTCGGAGTCTAGGCACAGATACGCAGTATTTT.

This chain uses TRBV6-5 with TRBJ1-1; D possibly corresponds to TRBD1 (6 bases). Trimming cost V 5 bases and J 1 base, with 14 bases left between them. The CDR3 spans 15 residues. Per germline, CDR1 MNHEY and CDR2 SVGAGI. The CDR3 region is CASSPDRSRNTEAFF. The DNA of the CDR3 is TGTGCCAGCAGTCCCGACAGGTCGAGGAACACTGAAGCTTTCTTT.

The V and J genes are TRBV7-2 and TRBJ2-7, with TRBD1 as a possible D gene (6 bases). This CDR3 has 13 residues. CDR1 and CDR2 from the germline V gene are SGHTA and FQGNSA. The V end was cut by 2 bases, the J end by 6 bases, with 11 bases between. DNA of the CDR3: TGTGCCAGCAGCTTATTGGTAGGGGGCGAGCAGTACTTC. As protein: CASSLLVGGEQYF.

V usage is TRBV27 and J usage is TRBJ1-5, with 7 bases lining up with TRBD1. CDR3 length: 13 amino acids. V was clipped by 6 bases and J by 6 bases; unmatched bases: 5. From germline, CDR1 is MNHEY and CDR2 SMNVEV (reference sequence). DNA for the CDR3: TGTGCCAGCAGCCGACAGGGAAGTCAGCCCCAGCATTTT. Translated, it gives CASSRQGSQPQHF.

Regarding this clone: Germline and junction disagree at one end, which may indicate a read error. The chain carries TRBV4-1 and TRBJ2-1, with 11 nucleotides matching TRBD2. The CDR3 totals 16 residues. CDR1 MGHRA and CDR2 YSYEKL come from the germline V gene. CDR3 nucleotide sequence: TGCGCCAGTAGCCAAGAGGTAGCGGGGGGGAGGAATGAGCAGTTCTTC. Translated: CASSQEVAGGRNEQFF.